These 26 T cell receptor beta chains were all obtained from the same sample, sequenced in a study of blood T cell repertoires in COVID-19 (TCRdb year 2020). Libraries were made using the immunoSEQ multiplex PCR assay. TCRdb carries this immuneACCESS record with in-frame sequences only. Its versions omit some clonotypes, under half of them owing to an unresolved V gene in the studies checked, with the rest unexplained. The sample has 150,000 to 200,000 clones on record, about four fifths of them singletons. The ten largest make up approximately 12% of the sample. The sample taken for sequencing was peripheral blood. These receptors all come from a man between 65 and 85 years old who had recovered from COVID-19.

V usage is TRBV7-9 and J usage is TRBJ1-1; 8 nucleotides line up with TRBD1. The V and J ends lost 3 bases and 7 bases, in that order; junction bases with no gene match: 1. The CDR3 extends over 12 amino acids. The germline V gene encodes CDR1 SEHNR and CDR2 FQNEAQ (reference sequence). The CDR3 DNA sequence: TGTGCCAGCAGCTTTGACAGGGGTGAAGCTTTCTTT. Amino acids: CASSFDRGEAFF.

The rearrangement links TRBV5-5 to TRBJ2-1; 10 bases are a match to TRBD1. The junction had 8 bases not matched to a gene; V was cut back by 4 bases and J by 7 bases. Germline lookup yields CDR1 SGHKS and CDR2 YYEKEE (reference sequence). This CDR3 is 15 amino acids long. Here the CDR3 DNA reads TGTGCCAGCAGCCCTGGACAGGGGGTTGATAATGAGCAGTTCTTC. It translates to CASSPGQGVDNEQFF.

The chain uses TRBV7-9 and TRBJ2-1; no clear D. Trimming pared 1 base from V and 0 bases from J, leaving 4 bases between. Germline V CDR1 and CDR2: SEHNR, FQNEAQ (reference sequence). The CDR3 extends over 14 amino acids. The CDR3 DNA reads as TGTGCCAGCAGCTTAGATTACTCCTACAATGAGCAGTTCTTC. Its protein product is CASSLDYSYNEQFF.

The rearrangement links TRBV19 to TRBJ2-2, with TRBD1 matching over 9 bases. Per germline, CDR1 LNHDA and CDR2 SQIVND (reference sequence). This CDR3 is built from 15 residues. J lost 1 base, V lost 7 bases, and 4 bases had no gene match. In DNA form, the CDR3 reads TGTGCCAGTAATAGGGACAGGGTGAACACCGGGGAGCTGTTTTTT. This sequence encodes CASNRDRVNTGELFF.

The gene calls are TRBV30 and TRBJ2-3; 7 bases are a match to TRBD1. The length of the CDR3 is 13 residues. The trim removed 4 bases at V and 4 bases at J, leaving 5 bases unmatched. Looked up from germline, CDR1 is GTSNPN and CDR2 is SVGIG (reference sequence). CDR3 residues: CAWTRQGSDTQYF. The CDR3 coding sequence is TGTGCCTGGACTAGACAGGGTTCAGATACGCAGTATTTT. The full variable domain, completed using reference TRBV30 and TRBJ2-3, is SQTIHQWPATLVQPVGSPLSLECTVEGTSNPNLYWYRQAAGRGLQLLFYSVGIGQISSEVPQNLSASRPQDRQFILSSKKLLLSDSGFYLCAWTRQGSDTQYFGPGTRLTVL.

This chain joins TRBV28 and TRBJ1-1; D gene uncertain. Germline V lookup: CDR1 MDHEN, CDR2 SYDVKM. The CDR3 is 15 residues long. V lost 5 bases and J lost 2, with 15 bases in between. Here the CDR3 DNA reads TGTGCCAGCAGTATCCCACTACGGGGAAACACTGAAGCTTTCTTT. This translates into CASSIPLRGNTEAFF.

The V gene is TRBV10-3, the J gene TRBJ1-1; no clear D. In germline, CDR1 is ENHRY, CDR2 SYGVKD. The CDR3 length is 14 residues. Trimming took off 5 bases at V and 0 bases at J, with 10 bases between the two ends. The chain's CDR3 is CAISLDGVNTEAFF. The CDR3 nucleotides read TGTGCCATCAGTTTGGACGGGGTGAACACTGAAGCTTTCTTT.

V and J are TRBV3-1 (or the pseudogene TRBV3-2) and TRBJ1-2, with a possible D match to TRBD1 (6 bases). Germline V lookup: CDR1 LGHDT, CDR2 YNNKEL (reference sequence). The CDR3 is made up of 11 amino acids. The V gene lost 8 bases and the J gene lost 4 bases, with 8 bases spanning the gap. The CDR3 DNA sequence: TGTGCCAGCCAACAGGGCTATGGCTACACCTTC. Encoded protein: CASQQGYGYTF.

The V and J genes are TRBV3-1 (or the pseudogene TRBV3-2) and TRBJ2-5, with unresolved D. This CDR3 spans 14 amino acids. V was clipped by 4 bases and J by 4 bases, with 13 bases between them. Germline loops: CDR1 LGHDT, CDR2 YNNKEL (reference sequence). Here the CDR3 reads CASSLYIGGETQYF. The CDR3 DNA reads TGTGCCAGCAGCCTTTACATAGGCGGAGAGACCCAGTACTTC.

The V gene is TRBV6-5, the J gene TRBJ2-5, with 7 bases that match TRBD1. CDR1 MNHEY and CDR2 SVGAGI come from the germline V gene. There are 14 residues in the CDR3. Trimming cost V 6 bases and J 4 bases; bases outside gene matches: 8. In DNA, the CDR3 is TGTGCCAGCAGGGACAGGACCGGGCGAGAGACCCAGTACTTC. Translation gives CASRDRTGRETQYF.

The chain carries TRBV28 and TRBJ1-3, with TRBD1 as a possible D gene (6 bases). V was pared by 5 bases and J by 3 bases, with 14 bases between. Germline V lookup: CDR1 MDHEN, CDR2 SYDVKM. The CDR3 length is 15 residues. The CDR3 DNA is TGTGCCAGCAGTCTCACAGGGAAGGGTGGAAACACCATATATTTT. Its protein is CASSLTGKGGNTIYF.

CDR3 in DNA: TGTGCCAGCTCCGGACAGACTGGAAACACCATATATTTT. Translating it yields CASSGQTGNTIYF. V and J are TRBV11-2 and TRBJ1-3; TRBD1 is a possible D gene (6 bases). V lost 8 bases, J lost 2 bases, and 10 bases lay in between. Germline lookup yields CDR1 SGHAT and CDR2 FQNNGV. The CDR3 covers 13 residues.

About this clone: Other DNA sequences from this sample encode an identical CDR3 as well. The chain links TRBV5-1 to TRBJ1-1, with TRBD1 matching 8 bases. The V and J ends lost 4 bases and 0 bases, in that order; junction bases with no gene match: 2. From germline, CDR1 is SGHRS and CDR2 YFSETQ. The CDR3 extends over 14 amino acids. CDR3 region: CASSPTGVNTEAFF. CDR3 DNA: TGCGCCAGCAGCCCGACAGGGGTGAACACTGAAGCTTTCTTT.

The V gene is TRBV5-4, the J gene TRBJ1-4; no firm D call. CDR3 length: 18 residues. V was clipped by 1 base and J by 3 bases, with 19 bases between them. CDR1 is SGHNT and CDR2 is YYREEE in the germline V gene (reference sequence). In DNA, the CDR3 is TGTGCCAGCAGCTTGCAAGCGCAGCGACCAACTGCTAATGAAAAACTGTTTTTT. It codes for CASSLQAQRPTANEKLFF.

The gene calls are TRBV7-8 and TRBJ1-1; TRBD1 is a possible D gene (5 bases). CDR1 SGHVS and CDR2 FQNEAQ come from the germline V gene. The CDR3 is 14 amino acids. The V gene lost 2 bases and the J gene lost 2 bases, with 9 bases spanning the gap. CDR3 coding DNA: TGTGCCAGCAGCTTAAGTGGGGCAAACACTGAAGCTTTCTTT. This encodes CASSLSGANTEAFF.

The DNA for the CDR3 is TGTGCCATCAGTGAACAGCGGCTGAACACCGGGGAGCTGTTTTTT. Its translation is CAISEQRLNTGELFF. V gene TRBV10-3 combines with J gene TRBJ2-2; perhaps TRBD2 as D (5 bases). The CDR3 loop spans 15 amino acids. V shed 3 bases and J shed 1 base, with 9 bases lying between them. The V gene's germline CDR1 is ENHRY and CDR2 SYGVKD.

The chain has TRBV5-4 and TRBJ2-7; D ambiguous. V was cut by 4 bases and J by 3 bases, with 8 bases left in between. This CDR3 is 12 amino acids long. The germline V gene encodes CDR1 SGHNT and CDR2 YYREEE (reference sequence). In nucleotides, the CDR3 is TGTGCCAGCAGCCAAGACAACTACGAGCAGTACTTC. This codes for CASSQDNYEQYF.

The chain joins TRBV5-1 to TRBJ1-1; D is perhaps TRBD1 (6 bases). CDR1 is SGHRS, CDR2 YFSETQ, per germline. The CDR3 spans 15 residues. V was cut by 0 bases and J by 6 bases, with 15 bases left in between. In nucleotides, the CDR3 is TGCGCCAGCAGCTTGGGAGGAACAGGGCCCGCTGAAGCTTTCTTT. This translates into CASSLGGTGPAEAFF.

The CDR3 spells CASSLFLAHPPTSSYEQYF. The CDR3 coding sequence is TGTGCCAGCAGCCTATTCCTAGCTCACCCACCAACAAGCTCCTACGAGCAGTACTTC. The chain couples TRBV11-2 to TRBJ2-7; D may be TRBD2 (5 bases). Trimming removed 5 bases from V and 0 bases from J, with 26 bases in between. The CDR3 extends over 19 amino acids. CDR1 and CDR2 from the germline V gene are SGHAT and FQNNGV.

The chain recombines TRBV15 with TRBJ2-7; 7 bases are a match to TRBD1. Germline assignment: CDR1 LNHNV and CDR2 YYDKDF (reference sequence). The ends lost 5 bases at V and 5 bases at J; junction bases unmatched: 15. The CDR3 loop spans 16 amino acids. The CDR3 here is CATSPLWAGGDHEQYF. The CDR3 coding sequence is TGTGCCACCAGCCCCCTATGGGCAGGGGGAGACCACGAGCAGTACTTC.

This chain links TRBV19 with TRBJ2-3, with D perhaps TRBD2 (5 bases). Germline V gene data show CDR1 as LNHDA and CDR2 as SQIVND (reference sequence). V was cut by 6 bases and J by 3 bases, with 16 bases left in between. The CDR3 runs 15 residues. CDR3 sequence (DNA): TGTGCCAGTAGCCCAGGACTGACTGCAACAGATACGCAGTATTTT. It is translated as CASSPGLTATDTQYF.

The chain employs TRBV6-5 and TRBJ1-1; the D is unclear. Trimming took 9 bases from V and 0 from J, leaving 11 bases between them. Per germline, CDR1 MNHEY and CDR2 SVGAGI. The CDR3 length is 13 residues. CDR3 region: CASYPTLNTEAFF. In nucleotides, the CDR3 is TGTGCCAGTTACCCAACTCTGAACACTGAAGCTTTCTTT.

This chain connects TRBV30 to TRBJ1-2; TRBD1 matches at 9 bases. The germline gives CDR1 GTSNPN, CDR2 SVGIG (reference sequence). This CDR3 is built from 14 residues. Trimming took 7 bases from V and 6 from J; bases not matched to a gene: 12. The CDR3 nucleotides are TGTGCCTTATTACAGGGGGCAACTGTTCATGGCTACACCTTC. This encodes CALLQGATVHGYTF.

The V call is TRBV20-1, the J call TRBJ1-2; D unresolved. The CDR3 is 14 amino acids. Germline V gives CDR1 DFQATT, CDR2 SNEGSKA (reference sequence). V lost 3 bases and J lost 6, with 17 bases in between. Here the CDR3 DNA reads TGCAGTGCTAGTTCGGGCGCGGGTGGGAATGGCTACACCTTC. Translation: CSASSGAGGNGYTF.

DNA for the CDR3: TGTGCCAGCAGCTCGGGACAGGGGGCTAATGAAAAACTGTTTTTT. Its protein is CASSSGQGANEKLFF. The V call is TRBV7-9, the J call TRBJ1-4; 11 bases agree with TRBD1. Germline CDR1 SEHNR, CDR2 FQNEAQ (reference sequence). The junction had 1 base not matched to a gene; V was cut back by 4 bases and J by 3 bases. The CDR3 sequence is 15 residues long.

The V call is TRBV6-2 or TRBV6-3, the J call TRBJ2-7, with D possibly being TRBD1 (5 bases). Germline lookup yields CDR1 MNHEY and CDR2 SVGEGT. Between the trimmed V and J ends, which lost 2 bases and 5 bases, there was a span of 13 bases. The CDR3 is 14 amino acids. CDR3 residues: CASSYQGALDEQYF. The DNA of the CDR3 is TGTGCCAGCAGTTACCAAGGGGCCCTAGACGAGCAGTACTTC.